This entry describes one TCR beta chain. The data were obtained in a study of blood T cell repertoires in COVID-19. Across the whole study: Samples representing acute and convalescent COVID-19 were sourced from the United States, Italy and Spain. T cells, B-cell-depleted T cells, or PBMCs supplied cDNA or gDNA.

Authors' analysis steps: Reference gene primer amplification yielded estimated nucleated cell counts. The method was immunoSEQ multiplex PCR; TCRdb's version includes in-frame clones alone and lacks a portion of them. V, J and clone size are those of that table, while D and trimming were read from the DNA. The sample carries tens of thousands of clones, about 80% recorded once. The CDR3 has 14 residues. The V gene lost 2 bases and the J gene lost 6 bases, with 11 bases spanning the gap. Germline CDR1 and CDR2: SNHLY and FYNNEI. The sequence was collected from a man in his 60s with active or convalescent COVID-19. This chain joins TRBV2 and TRBJ1-5; unclear D gene. Material: peripheral blood. CDR3 nucleotide sequence: TGTGCCAGCAGTGAACGATGGGAGGCTCAGCCCCAGCATTTT. Translating gives CASSERWEAQPQHF.